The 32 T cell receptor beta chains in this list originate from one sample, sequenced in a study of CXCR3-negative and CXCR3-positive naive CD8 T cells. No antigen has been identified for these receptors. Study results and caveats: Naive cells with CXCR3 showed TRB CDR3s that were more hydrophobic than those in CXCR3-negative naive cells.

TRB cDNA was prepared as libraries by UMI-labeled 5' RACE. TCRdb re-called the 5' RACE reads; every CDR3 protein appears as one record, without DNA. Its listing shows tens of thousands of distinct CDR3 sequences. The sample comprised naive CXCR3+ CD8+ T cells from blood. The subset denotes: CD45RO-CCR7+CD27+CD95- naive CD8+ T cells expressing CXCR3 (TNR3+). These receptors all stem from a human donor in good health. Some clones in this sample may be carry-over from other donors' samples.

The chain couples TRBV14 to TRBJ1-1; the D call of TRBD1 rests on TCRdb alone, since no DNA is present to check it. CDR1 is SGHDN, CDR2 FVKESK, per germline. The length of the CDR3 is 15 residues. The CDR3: CASSLEGQGFTEAFF.

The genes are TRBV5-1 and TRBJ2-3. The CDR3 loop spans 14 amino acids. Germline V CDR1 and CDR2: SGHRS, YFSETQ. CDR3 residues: CASSLGYGTDTQYF.

CDR3 loop: CASSNRDRGSDTIYF. This chain uses TRBV9 with TRBJ1-3; TCRdb lists TRBD1, though no DNA is available to test this call. Germline CDR1 SGDLS, CDR2 YYNGEE. CDR3 size: 15 residues.

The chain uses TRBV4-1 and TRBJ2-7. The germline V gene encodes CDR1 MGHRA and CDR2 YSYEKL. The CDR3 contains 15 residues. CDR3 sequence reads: CASSQVSGFSYEQYF.

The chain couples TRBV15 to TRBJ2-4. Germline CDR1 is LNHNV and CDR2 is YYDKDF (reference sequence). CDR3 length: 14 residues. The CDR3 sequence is CATSRGISGNIQYF.

CDR3 amino acids: CASSSWRGRDEQYF. The gene calls are TRBV28 and TRBJ2-7; TCRdb's D gene call, TRBD2, goes unchecked for lack of DNA. Germline values: CDR1 MDHEN, CDR2 SYDVKM. The CDR3 is 14 residues long.

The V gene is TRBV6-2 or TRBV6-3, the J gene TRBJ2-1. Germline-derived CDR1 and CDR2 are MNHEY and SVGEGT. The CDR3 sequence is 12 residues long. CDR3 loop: CASSKTVLEQFF.

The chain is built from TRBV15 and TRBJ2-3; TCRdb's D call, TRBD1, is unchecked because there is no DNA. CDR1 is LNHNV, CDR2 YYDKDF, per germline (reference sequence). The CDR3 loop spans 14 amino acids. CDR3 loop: CATSPRGGADTQYF.

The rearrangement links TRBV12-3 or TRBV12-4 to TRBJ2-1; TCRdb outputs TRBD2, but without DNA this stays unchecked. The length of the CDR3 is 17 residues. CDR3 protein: CASSFMGAGSSYNEQFF.

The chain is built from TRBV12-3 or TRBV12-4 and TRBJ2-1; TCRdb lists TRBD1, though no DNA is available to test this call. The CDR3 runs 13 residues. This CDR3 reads CASSLGTGLEQFF.

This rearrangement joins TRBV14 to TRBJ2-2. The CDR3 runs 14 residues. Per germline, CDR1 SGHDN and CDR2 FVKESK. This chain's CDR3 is CASSPYRNTGELFF.

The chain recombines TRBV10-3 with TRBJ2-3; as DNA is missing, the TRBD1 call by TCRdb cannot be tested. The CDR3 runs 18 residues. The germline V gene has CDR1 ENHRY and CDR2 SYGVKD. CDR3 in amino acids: CAISERLGGTLGTDTQYF.

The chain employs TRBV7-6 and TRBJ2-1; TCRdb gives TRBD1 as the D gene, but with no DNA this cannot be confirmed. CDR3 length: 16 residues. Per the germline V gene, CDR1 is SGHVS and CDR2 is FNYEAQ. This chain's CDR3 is CASSPRGRRGGNERFF.

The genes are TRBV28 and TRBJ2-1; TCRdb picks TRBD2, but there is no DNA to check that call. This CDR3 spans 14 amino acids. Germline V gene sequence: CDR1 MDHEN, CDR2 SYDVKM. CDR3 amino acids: CASLSHGRLREQFF.

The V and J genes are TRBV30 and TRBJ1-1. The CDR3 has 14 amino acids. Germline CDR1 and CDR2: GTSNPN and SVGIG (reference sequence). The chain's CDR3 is CAWTEGLKGSKAFF.

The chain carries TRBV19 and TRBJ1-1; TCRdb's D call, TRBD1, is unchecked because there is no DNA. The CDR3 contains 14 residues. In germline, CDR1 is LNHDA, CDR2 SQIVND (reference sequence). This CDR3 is CASSGTEGDTEAFF.

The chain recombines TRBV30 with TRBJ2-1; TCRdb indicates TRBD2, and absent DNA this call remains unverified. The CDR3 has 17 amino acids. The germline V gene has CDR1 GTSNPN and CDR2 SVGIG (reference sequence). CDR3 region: CAWSTSFSGRTYNEQFF.

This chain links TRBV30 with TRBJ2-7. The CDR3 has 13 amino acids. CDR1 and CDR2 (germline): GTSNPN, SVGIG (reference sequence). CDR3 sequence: CAWTGPSSYEQYF. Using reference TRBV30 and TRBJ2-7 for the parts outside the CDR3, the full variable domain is SQTIHQWPATLVQPVGSPLSLECTVEGTSNPNLYWYRQAAGRGLQLLFYSVGIGQISSEVPQNLSASRPQDRQFILSSKKLLLSDSGFYLCAWTGPSSYEQYFGPGTRLTVT.

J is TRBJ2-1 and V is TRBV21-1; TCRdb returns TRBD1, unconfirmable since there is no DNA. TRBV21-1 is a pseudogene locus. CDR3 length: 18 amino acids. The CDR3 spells CASSNRDRRLAANNEQFF.

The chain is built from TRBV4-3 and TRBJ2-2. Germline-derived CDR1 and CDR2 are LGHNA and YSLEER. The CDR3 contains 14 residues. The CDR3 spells CASSQFNFAGELFF.

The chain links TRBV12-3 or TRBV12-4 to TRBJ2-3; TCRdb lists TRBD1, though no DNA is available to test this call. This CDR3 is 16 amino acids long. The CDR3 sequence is CASSFGSYRPRDTQYF.

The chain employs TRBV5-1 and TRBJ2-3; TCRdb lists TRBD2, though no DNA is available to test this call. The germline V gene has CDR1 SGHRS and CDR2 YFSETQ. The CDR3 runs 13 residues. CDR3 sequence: CASSSSGGHTQYF.

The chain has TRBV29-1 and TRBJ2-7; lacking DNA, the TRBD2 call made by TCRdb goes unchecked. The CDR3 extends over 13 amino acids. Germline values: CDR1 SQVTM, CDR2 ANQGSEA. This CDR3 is CSVGLAGAYEQYF.

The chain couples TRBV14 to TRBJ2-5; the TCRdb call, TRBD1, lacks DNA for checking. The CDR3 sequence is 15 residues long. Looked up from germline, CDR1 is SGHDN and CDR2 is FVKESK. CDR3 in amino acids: CASSPHRGRGETQYF.

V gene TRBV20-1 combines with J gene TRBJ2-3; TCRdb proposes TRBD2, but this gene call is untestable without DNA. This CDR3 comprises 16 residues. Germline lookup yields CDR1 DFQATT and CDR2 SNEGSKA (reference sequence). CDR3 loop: CSARDDQREATDTQYF.

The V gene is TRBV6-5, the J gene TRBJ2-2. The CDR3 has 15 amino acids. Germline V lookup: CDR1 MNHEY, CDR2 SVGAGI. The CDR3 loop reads CASSYYTANTGELFF.

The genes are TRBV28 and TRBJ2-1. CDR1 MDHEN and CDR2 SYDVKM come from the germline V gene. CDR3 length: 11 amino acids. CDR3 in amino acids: CASSTYSEQFF.

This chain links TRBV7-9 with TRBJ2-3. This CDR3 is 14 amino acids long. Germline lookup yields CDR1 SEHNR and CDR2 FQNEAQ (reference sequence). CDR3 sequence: CASSRADSTDTQYF.

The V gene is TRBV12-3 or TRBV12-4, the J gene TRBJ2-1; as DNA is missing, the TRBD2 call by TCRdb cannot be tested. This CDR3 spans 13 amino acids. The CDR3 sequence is CASSLAPVGEQFF.

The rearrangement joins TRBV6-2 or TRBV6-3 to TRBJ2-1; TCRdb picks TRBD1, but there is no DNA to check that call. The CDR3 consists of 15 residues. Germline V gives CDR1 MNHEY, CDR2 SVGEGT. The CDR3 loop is CASSYRDRGYNEQFF.

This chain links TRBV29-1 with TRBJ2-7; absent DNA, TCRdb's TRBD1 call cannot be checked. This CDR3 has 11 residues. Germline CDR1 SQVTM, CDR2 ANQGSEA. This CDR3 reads CSVGTGGEQYF.

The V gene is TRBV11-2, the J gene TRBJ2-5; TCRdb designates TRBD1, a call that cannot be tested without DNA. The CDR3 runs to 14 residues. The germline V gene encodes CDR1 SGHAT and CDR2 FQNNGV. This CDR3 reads CASSGGRDQETQYF. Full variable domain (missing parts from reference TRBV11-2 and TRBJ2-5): EAGVAQSPRYKIIEKRQSVAFWCNPISGHATLYWYQQILGQGPKLLIQFQNNGVVDDSQLPKDRFSAERLKGVDSTLKIQPAKLEDSAVYLCASSGGRDQETQYFGPGTRLLVL.